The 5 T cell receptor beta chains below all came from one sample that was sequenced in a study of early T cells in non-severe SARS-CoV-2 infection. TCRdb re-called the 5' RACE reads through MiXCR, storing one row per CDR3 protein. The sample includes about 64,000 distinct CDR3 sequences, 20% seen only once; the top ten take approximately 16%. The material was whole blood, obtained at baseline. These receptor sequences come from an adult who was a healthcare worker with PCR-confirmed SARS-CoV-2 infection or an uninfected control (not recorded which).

The CDR3, as DNA: TGTGCCAGCAGCTCGTGGGACAGGGTACGCCCAGATACGCAGTATTTT. As protein: CASSSWDRVRPDTQYF. The chain has TRBV13 and TRBJ2-3; 9 bases match TRBD1. From germline, CDR1 is PRHDT and CDR2 FYEKMQ (reference sequence). The CDR3 is made up of 16 amino acids. J was trimmed by 4 bases and V by 4 bases; bases with no gene match: 9. Variable domain in full (rest from reference TRBV13 and TRBJ2-3): AAGVIQSPRHLIKEKRETATLKCYPIPRHDTVYWYQQGPGQDPQFLISFYEKMQSDKGSIPDRFSAQQFSDYHSELNMSSLELGDSALYFCASSSWDRVRPDTQYFGPGTRLTVL.

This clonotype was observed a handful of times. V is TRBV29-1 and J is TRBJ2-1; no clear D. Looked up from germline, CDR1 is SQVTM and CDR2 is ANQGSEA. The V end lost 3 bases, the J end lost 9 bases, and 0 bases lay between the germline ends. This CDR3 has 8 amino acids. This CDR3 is CSVDEQFF. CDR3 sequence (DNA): TGCAGCGTTGATGAGCAGTTCTTC.

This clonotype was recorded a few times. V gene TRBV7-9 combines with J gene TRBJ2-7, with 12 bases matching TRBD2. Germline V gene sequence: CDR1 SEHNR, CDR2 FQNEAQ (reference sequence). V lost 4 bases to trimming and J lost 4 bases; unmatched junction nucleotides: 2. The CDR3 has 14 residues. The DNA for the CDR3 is TGTGCCAGCAGCTCGACTAGCGGGGGATACGAGCAGTACTTC. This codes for CASSSTSGGYEQYF.

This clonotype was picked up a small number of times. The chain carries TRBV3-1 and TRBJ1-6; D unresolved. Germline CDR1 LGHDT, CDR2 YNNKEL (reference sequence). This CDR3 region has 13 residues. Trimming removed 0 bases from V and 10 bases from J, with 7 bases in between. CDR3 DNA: TGTGCCAGCAGCCAAGAGTCTAGATCACCCCTCCACTTT. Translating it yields CASSQESRSPLHF.

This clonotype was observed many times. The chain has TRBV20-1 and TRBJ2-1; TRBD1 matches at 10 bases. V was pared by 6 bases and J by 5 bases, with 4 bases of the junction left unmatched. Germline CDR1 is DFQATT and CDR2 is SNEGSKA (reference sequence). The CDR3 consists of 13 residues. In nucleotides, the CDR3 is TGCAGTGCAACCGGGACAGGGGACAATGAGCAGTTCTTC. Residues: CSATGTGDNEQFF.